Listed below are T cell receptor beta chains from one sample, sequenced in a study of cytomegalovirus exposure and HLA in healthy donors. Repertoires were generated with immunoSEQ multiplex PCR, while TCRdb's copy carries only in-frame clones and drops some. Found here are 130,000 to 150,000 clones, nearly 85% of them singletons; the top ten hold more than 3%. The sample taken for sequencing was PBMCs. Receptor source: a male donor in good health and CMV-seronegative. The CDR3 runs from the conserved cysteine through the conserved F or W. The D gene is left open where the match is weak. A row's size may be missing; if present it is once, few, many or a size class.

v_gene	abundance	j_gene	d_gene	CDR3aa	CDR3nt
TRBV7-8	.	TRBJ2-6	.	CASSPRLNTLRGGANVLTF	TGTGCCAGCAGCCCCCGACTGAACACACTTAGGGGTGGGGCCAACGTCCTGACTTTC
TRBV5-1	.	TRBJ1-5	TRBD1	CASSPWTGPNQPQHF	TGCGCCAGCAGCCCGTGGACAGGGCCTAATCAGCCCCAGCATTTT
TRBV5-1	.	TRBJ2-7	.	CASSVNGRSSYEQYF	TGCGCCAGCAGCGTGAATGGGAGGAGCTCCTACGAGCAGTACTTC
TRBV27	.	TRBJ2-1	.	CASRRDTVEQFF	TGTGCCAGCAGGAGGGACACTGTTGAGCAGTTCTTC
TRBV4-3	.	TRBJ2-1	.	CASSQEGGIPYNEQFF	TGCGCCAGCAGCCAAGAGGGCGGGATACCCTACAATGAGCAGTTCTTC
TRBV5-1	.	TRBJ1-1	.	CASSESPGREAFF	TGCGCCAGCAGCGAGTCCCCAGGGCGTGAAGCTTTCTTT
TRBV5-4	.	TRBJ1-2	TRBD1	CASSLRQGRFGYTF	TGTGCCAGCAGCCTGCGACAGGGAAGATTCGGCTACACCTTC
TRBV5-4	.	TRBJ1-1	.	CASSFAVDTEAFF	TGTGCCAGCAGCTTCGCAGTGGACACTGAAGCTTTCTTT
TRBV6-4	.	TRBJ1-6	.	CASSVSLNSPLHF	TGTGCCAGCAGCGTCTCCCTAAATTCACCCCTCCACTTT
TRBV28	few	TRBJ1-3	TRBD1	CASRPRQGPSGNTIYF	TGTGCCAGCAGACCCAGACAGGGTCCTTCTGGAAACACCATATATTTT
TRBV5-1	.	TRBJ1-2	TRBD1	CASSLWTGPNYGYTF	TGCGCCAGCAGCTTGTGGACAGGACCCAACTATGGCTACACCTTC
TRBV4-3	few	TRBJ2-6	TRBD1	CASSQAGGAGANVLTF	TGCGCCAGCAGCCAGGCAGGGGGCGCTGGGGCCAACGTCCTGACTTTC
TRBV19	.	TRBJ1-1	.	CASKQGAGPGAFF	TGTGCCAGTAAGCAAGGGGCAGGCCCTGGGGCTTTCTTT
TRBV9	.	TRBJ2-3	.	CASTADGARGDTQYF	TGTGCCAGCACCGCCGACGGAGCCCGGGGAGATACGCAGTATTTT
TRBV7-6	.	TRBJ2-7	.	CASGGVHFSYEQYF	TGTGCCAGCGGAGGGGTTCATTTCTCCTACGAGCAGTACTTC
TRBV11-2	.	TRBJ1-2	.	CASSSTDNYGYTF	TGTGCCAGCAGCTCGACAGATAACTATGGCTACACCTTC
TRBV7-9	.	TRBJ2-7	TRBD2	CASRPPSGGRSYEQYF	TGTGCCAGCAGGCCCCCTAGCGGGGGGCGGTCCTACGAGCAGTACTTC
TRBV5-4	.	TRBJ1-4	.	CASTTQGEKLFF	TGTGCCAGCACCACCCAGGGCGAAAAACTGTTTTTT
TRBV6-1	.	TRBJ1-1	TRBD1	CASSDDRGPNTEAFF	TGTGCCAGCAGTGACGACAGGGGACCGAACACTGAAGCTTTCTTT
TRBV19	.	TRBJ1-2	.	CASSMGTGVYGYTF	TGTGCCAGTAGTATGGGTACAGGCGTCTATGGCTACACCTTC
TRBV29-1	.	TRBJ2-1	TRBD2	CSVEGSGSPYNEQFF	TGCAGCGTTGAAGGGAGCGGGAGTCCCTACAATGAGCAGTTCTTC
TRBV6-5	.	TRBJ2-7	TRBD2	CASSYSAGGRYEQYF	TGTGCCAGCAGTTACTCTGCGGGAGGGCGATACGAGCAGTACTTC
TRBV7-2	few	TRBJ2-2	.	CASSGGRGGTATGELFF	TGTGCCAGCAGCGGGGGTCGTGGGGGGACGGCCACCGGGGAGCTGTTTTTT
TRBV6-4	.	TRBJ1-1	.	CASSASPEGTEAFF	TGTGCCAGCAGCGCATCCCCCGAGGGTACTGAAGCTTTCTTT
TRBV2	.	TRBJ1-2	TRBD1	CASLNTGTGGSGGYTF	TGTGCCAGTCTGAACACCGGGACAGGGGGCTCGGGTGGCTACACCTTC
TRBV9	once	TRBJ2-1	TRBD2	CASSVDGGGSYNEQFF	TGTGCCAGCAGCGTAGATGGGGGAGGGTCCTACAATGAGCAGTTCTTC
TRBV5-1	.	TRBJ2-1	TRBD2	CASSFSSSGSFEQFF	TGCGCCAGCAGCTTCAGTAGTAGCGGGTCTTTTGAGCAGTTCTTC
TRBV7-2	.	TRBJ2-5	TRBD2	CASSWTSGGAGETQYF	TGTGCCAGCAGCTGGACTAGCGGGGGGGCGGGAGAGACCCAGTACTTC
TRBV27	.	TRBJ1-5	TRBD1	CASSANRGASNQPQHF	TGTGCCAGCAGTGCTAACAGGGGGGCGAGCAATCAGCCCCAGCATTTT
TRBV9	.	TRBJ2-2	.	CASSAWTENTGELFF	TGTGCCAGCAGCGCCTGGACTGAGAACACCGGGGAGCTGTTTTTT
TRBV18	.	TRBJ2-7	TRBD1	CASSPREGASHEQYF	TGTGCCAGCTCACCACGTGAGGGGGCTTCACACGAGCAGTACTTC
TRBV27	.	TRBJ2-4	.	CASTPPGAKNIQYF	TGTGCCAGCACCCCCCCCGGGGCCAAAAACATTCAGTACTTC
TRBV18	.	TRBJ2-5	.	CASSPRGVQETQYF	TGTGCCAGCTCACCTCGCGGGGTCCAAGAGACCCAGTACTTC
TRBV5-1	once	TRBJ2-2	TRBD2	CASSFPLAEPNTGELFF	TGCGCCAGCAGCTTCCCCCTAGCGGAACCGAACACCGGGGAGCTGTTTTTT
TRBV7-2	once	TRBJ1-2	.	CASSPQGLGLGGYGYTF	TGTGCCAGCAGCCCGCAGGGTTTGGGTCTAGGGGGCTATGGCTACACCTTC
TRBV5-6	few	TRBJ2-1	TRBD2	CASTERGGIYNEQFF	TGTGCCAGCACGGAGCGGGGGGGCATCTACAATGAGCAGTTCTTC
TRBV6-4	.	TRBJ2-7	TRBD1	CASGRTGSEQYF	TGTGCCAGCGGCAGGACAGGGAGCGAGCAGTACTTC
TRBV5-6	.	TRBJ2-3	TRBD2	CASSYGDYADTQYF	TGTGCCAGCAGCTATGGGGACTACGCAGATACGCAGTATTTT
TRBV27	.	TRBJ2-1	TRBD1	CASSFPGGAFNEQFF	TGTGCCAGCAGTTTCCCAGGGGGCGCATTTAATGAGCAGTTCTTC
TRBV27	.	TRBJ1-6	.	CASRVDTPNSPLHF	TGTGCCAGCAGGGTCGACACGCCTAATTCACCCCTCCACTTT
TRBV9	.	TRBJ1-2	.	CASSVGVAVNYGYTF	TGTGCCAGCAGCGTAGGGGTAGCTGTCAACTATGGCTACACCTTC
TRBV7-2	once	TRBJ2-1	TRBD2	CASSTGLAGKLYNEQFF	TGTGCCAGCAGCACCGGACTAGCGGGGAAGTTATACAATGAGCAGTTCTTC
TRBV7-2	.	TRBJ2-6	.	CASSLAHSGANVLTF	TGTGCCAGCAGCTTAGCTCACTCTGGGGCCAACGTCCTGACTTTC
TRBV13	.	TRBJ2-7	TRBD1	CASSPWVYRGPPEQYF	TGTGCCAGCAGCCCTTGGGTCTACAGGGGGCCTCCCGAGCAGTACTTC
TRBV10-3	.	TRBJ2-5	.	CAISGGSSIQYF	TGTGCCATCAGTGGAGGGTCTTCTATCCAGTACTTC
TRBV2	.	TRBJ2-1	.	CASRGARLTVNEQFF	TGTGCCAGCCGGGGGGCCAGGCTGACGGTGAATGAGCAGTTCTTC
TRBV10-2	.	TRBJ1-5	.	CASSGETDYSNQPQHF	TGCGCCAGCAGTGGAGAGACAGATTATAGCAATCAGCCCCAGCATTTT
TRBV7-2	.	TRBJ2-1	.	CASSLSGGNEQFF	TGTGCCAGCAGCTTATCCGGGGGCAATGAGCAGTTCTTC
TRBV6-5	.	TRBJ1-1	TRBD1	CASRTGLEVFF	TGTGCCAGCAGGACAGGGTTGGAGGTTTTCTTT
TRBV29-1	.	TRBJ2-5	TRBD2	CSVEVLRTSYEPQETQYF	TGCAGCGTTGAAGTCCTGCGGACTAGCTACGAACCACAAGAGACCCAGTACTTC
TRBV4-3	once	TRBJ2-7	.	CASSVETRGTEQYF	TGCGCCAGCAGCGTAGAGACCCGGGGGACCGAGCAGTACTTC
TRBV21-1	once	TRBJ1-2	.	CASSKGQGGTNYGYTF	TGTGCCAGCAGCAAAGGACAGGGCGGAACTAACTATGGCTACACCTTC
TRBV10-2	.	TRBJ2-7	TRBD1	CASSKQGAPSVREQYF	TGCGCCAGCAGCAAACAGGGGGCGCCAAGCGTACGCGAGCAGTACTTC
TRBV11-3	.	TRBJ1-2	.	CASSLVGATVNYGYTF	TGTGCCAGCAGCTTAGTGGGGGCGACAGTAAACTATGGCTACACCTTC